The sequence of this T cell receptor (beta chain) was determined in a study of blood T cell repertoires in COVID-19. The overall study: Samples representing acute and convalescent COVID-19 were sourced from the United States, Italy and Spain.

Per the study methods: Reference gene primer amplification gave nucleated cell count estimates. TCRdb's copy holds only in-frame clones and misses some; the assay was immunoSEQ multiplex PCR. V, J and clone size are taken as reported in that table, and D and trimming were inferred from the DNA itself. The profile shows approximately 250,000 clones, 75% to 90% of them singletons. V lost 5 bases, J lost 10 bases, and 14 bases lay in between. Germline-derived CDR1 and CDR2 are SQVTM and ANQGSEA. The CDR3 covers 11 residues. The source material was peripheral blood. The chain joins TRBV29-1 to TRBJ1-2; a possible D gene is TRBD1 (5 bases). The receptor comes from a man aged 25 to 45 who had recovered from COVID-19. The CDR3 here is CSVLSQGHYTF. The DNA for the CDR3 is TGCAGCGTTCTGTCGCAGGGCCACTACACCTTC. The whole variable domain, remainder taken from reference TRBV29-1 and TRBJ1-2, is SAVISQKPSRDICQRGTSLTIQCQVDSQVTMMFWYRQQPGQSLTLIATANQGSEATYESGFVIDKFPISRPNLTFSTLTVSNMSPEDSSIYLCSVLSQGHYTFGSGTRLTVV.